The sequence of this T cell receptor (beta chain) was determined in a study of cytomegalovirus exposure and HLA in healthy donors. A word on this clone: Its antigen remains unidentified.

PCR employed 60 Vbeta and 13 Jbeta primers. Sequenced by immunoSEQ multiplex PCR; TCRdb stores in-frame clones only, minus some. The sample consists of around 190,000 clones, 70% to 80% of them appearing once. Study-wide results and caveats: Common viral pathogens (according to a later analysis) appeared linked to several of the most significant clusters. Confirmation was obtained in vitro that a few CMV-associated chains are specific for CMV antigens. Donors belonging to an Asian-associated ancestry cluster reportedly showed fewer N-insertions in productive TCRs than the approximately 670-donor mean, according to what a later analysis found.

CDR1 is SGHTA and CDR2 is FQGTGA in the germline V gene. The V end was cut by 1 base, the J end by 8 bases, with 14 bases between. The CDR3 consists of 15 residues. Sequences were obtained from PBMCs. The J gene is TRBJ2-2, the V gene TRBV7-3; TRBD2 is a possible D gene (6 bases). The TCR was taken from a woman aged 45-59 years in good health and CMV-seronegative. CDR3 in DNA: TGTGCCAGCAGCTTAAGAGAGAGCGGGTCGGGGGAGCTGTTTTTT. Translation: CASSLRESGSGELFF.